One and the same sample provided the 25 T cell receptor beta chains below, sequenced in a study of T-cell memory formation after mild COVID-19. MiXCR was run by TCRdb on the 5' RACE reads, yielding one entry per CDR3 protein. The sample shows fewer than 150,000 distinct CDR3 sequences, 22% of them seen only once. The sequenced sample consisted of PBMCs or a T cell subset sorted from them (not recorded which). Source of these receptors: a man aged 18 to 30 who had mild COVID-19 (a few samples of this study predate the infection). Cell type and time point are not known.

The gene calls are TRBV27 and TRBJ2-7, with 7 bases that match TRBD1. Germline V lookup: CDR1 MNHEY, CDR2 SMNVEV (reference sequence). Unmatched junction bases numbered 7, after V lost 3 bases and J lost 2 bases. CDR3 size: 15 residues. The CDR3: CASSFGQDYPYEQYF. In DNA form, the CDR3 reads TGTGCCAGCAGTTTCGGACAGGATTATCCCTACGAGCAGTACTTC.

There are a few counts of this clonotype. The V gene is TRBV7-9, the J gene TRBJ2-5; 8 bases align to TRBD1. The CDR3 extends over 15 amino acids. Germline-derived CDR1 and CDR2 are SEHNR and FQNEAQ (reference sequence). Losses at the gene ends were 1 base for V and 5 bases for J; bases not matched to a gene: 6. CDR3 sequence reads: CASSLVSGGVETQYF. The CDR3 nucleotides read TGTGCCAGCAGCTTAGTATCAGGGGGCGTCGAGACCCAGTACTTC. Looking up the rest from reference TRBV7-9 and TRBJ2-5 gives the full variable domain: DTGVSQNPRHKITKRGQNVTFRCDPISEHNRLYWYRQTLGQGPEFLTYFQNEAQLEKSRLLSDRFSAERPKGSFSTLEIQRTEQGDSAMYLCASSLVSGGVETQYFGPGTRLLVL.

The V and J genes are TRBV7-2 and TRBJ2-1, with no clear D. V lost 0 bases to trimming and J lost 2 bases, with 11 bases between them. The germline V gene has CDR1 SGHTA and CDR2 FQGNSA. The CDR3 covers 16 residues. CDR3 residues: CASSLAWAATYNEQFF. The CDR3 DNA is TGTGCCAGCAGCTTAGCTTGGGCAGCCACCTACAATGAGCAGTTCTTC.

This chain connects TRBV12-3 or TRBV12-4 to TRBJ2-7; TRBD1 matches at 8 bases. The CDR3 runs to 16 residues. Trimming at V came to 6 bases and at J to 0 bases, leaving 10 bases not matched to a gene. CDR3 protein: CASSLGQGERSYEQYV. CDR3 coding DNA: TGTGCCAGCAGCCTTGGACAGGGCGAACGCTCCTACGAGCAGTACGTC.

This clonotype was seen a few times. The rearrangement links TRBV5-6 to TRBJ2-1; 7 nucleotides match TRBD2. The CDR3 has 14 amino acids. Looked up from germline, CDR1 is SGHDT and CDR2 is YYEEEE. The ends lost 1 base at V and 8 bases at J; junction bases unmatched: 6. The chain's CDR3 is CASSLWGGSHEQFF. DNA of the CDR3: TGTGCCAGCAGCTTGTGGGGGGGAAGCCATGAGCAGTTCTTC.

The V call is TRBV12-3 or TRBV12-4, the J call TRBJ2-3, with TRBD2 matching over 7 bases. The CDR3 extends over 14 amino acids. V dropped 4 bases and J dropped 10; count of bases not matched to a gene: 11. CDR3 loop: CASSWGTTSSAQYF. CDR3 DNA: TGTGCCAGCAGTTGGGGGACTACATCCTCGGCGCAGTATTTT.

A single count supports this clonotype. The chain is built from TRBV10-3 and TRBJ2-3; 9 bases line up with TRBD1. Germline-derived CDR1 and CDR2 are ENHRY and SYGVKD. There are 14 residues in the CDR3. Losses at the gene ends were 11 bases for V and 2 bases for J; bases not matched to a gene: 8. The CDR3 loop is CASKGQGPTDTQYF. The CDR3 DNA is TGTGCCTCGAAGGGACAGGGACCCACAGATACGCAGTATTTT.

The sample holds a few counts of this clonotype. The chain employs TRBV5-1 and TRBJ1-1; D is perhaps TRBD1 (6 bases). V shed 0 bases and J shed 4 bases, with 13 bases lying between them. The germline CDR1 and CDR2 sequences are SGHRS and YFSETQ. The CDR3 length is 15 residues. The CDR3: CASSLVPSQGTEAFF. Here the CDR3 DNA reads TGCGCCAGCAGCTTGGTCCCTTCACAGGGCACTGAAGCTTTCTTT.

The rearrangement links TRBV29-1 to TRBJ1-5; D call uncertain. CDR3 length: 14 amino acids. The germline gives CDR1 SQVTM, CDR2 ANQGSEA. Between the trimmed V and J ends, which lost 5 bases and 0 bases, there was a span of 11 bases. CDR3 loop: CSVSGDHSNQPQHF. CDR3 bases: TGCAGCGTTTCTGGTGACCATAGCAATCAGCCCCAGCATTTT.

CDR3 nucleotides: TGTGCCAGCAGCTTAGCGGACAGGGCGGAGACCCAGTACTTC. It encodes CASSLADRAETQYF. V usage is TRBV7-9 and J usage is TRBJ2-5, with 8 positions matching TRBD1. CDR1 and CDR2 (germline): SEHNR, FQNEAQ (reference sequence). The ends lost 0 bases at V and 5 bases at J; junction bases unmatched: 2. The CDR3 covers 14 residues.

This clonotype has just a few counts. CDR3 loop: CASRYSAGGRDEAFF. The CDR3 DNA reads TGCGCCAGCAGGTATAGCGCAGGGGGCCGTGATGAAGCTTTCTTT. The chain couples TRBV5-1 to TRBJ1-1; 8 nucleotides agree with TRBD1. Germline V gene data show CDR1 as SGHRS and CDR2 as YFSETQ. V was pared by 5 bases and J by 7 bases, with 13 bases of the junction left unmatched. This CDR3 is built from 15 residues. Looking up the rest from reference TRBV5-1 and TRBJ1-1 gives the full variable domain: KAGVTQTPRYLIKTRGQQVTLSCSPISGHRSVSWYQQTPGQGLQFLFEYFSETQRNKGNFPGRFSGRQFSNSRSEMNVSTLELGDSALYLCASRYSAGGRDEAFFGQGTRLTVV.

This clonotype was seen a handful of times. The CDR3, as DNA: TGCGCCAGCAGTGAGTCGGGATACACTGAAGCTTTCTTT. It is translated as CASSESGYTEAFF. V gene TRBV10-2 combines with J gene TRBJ1-1, with no clear D. With 0 bases removed from V and 3 bases from J, the gap between germline ends came to 5 bases. The CDR3 spans 13 residues. Per the germline V gene, CDR1 is WSHSY and CDR2 is SAAADI.

The chain joins TRBV19 to TRBJ1-1; 7 bases map to TRBD1. J gave up 4 bases and V 1 base, and 9 bases lay outside the gene matches. This CDR3 is 16 amino acids long. Germline V gene sequence: CDR1 LNHDA, CDR2 SQIVND (reference sequence). In DNA, the CDR3 is TGTGCCAGTAGTATAGCGGGGGACAGAGGTCCCACTGAAGCTTTCTTT. Translating it yields CASSIAGDRGPTEAFF.

This chain joins TRBV12-3 or TRBV12-4 and TRBJ2-3; D unresolved. Trimming shortened V by 8 bases and J by 1 base, and 7 bases separated the two germline ends. The CDR3 sequence is 12 residues long. The CDR3 reads CASEAGTDTQYF. The CDR3 DNA reads TGTGCCAGCGAGGCGGGCACAGATACGCAGTATTTT.

The rearrangement uses TRBV10-3 and TRBJ2-1; 9 bases are shared with TRBD2. Looked up from germline, CDR1 is ENHRY and CDR2 is SYGVKD. This CDR3 region has 15 residues. J lost 5 bases, V lost 7 bases, and 9 bases had no gene match. CDR3 amino acids: CAITPRLAGDNEQFF. DNA for the CDR3: TGTGCCATCACCCCACGGTTAGCGGGGGACAATGAGCAGTTCTTC.

The gene calls are TRBV7-8 and TRBJ1-4; D unresolved. Germline lookup yields CDR1 SGHVS and CDR2 FQNEAQ. The V and J ends lost 4 bases and 8 bases respectively, with 17 bases between them. CDR3 size: 15 residues. The CDR3 DNA follows: TGTGCCAGCAGCTCGTACAAAGACATGGGGGAAAAACTGTTTTTT. Translating it yields CASSSYKDMGEKLFF.

The chain couples TRBV4-1 to TRBJ2-7, with 8 bases fitting TRBD1. Germline V gives CDR1 MGHRA, CDR2 YSYEKL. The CDR3 length is 15 residues. Unmatched junction bases numbered 5, after V lost 2 bases and J lost 2 bases. The CDR3 protein is CASSQFATGAYEQYF. In nucleotides, the CDR3 is TGCGCCAGCAGCCAATTCGCGACAGGGGCCTACGAGCAGTACTTC.

The sample holds many counts of this clonotype. The chain recombines TRBV7-9 with TRBJ1-1; D is possibly TRBD1 (5 bases). This CDR3 spans 13 amino acids. The V and J ends lost 6 bases and 1 base respectively, with 9 bases between them. CDR1 is SEHNR, CDR2 FQNEAQ, per germline (reference sequence). The CDR3 reads CASSFGGNTEAFF. CDR3 bases: TGTGCCAGCAGTTTCGGGGGGAACACTGAAGCTTTCTTT.

CDR3 residues: CASNEGYTGELFF. In DNA, the CDR3 is TGTGCCAGCAACGAAGGGTACACCGGGGAGCTGTTTTTT. V is TRBV7-9 and J is TRBJ2-2; D unclear. Trimming stripped 7 bases from V and 3 bases from J, with 9 bases between. The germline V gene has CDR1 SEHNR and CDR2 FQNEAQ (reference sequence). This CDR3 has 13 residues.

This clonotype has at least ten counts. V gene TRBV19 combines with J gene TRBJ2-2; TRBD1 is a possible D gene (6 bases). The CDR3 spans 13 residues. Between the trimmed V and J ends, which lost 6 bases and 5 bases, there was a span of 10 bases. Per germline, CDR1 LNHDA and CDR2 SQIVND (reference sequence). The CDR3 protein is CASRSGATGELFF. In DNA, the CDR3 is TGTGCCAGTAGGTCAGGGGCGACCGGGGAGCTGTTTTTT.

This clonotype appeared a few times. The J gene is TRBJ2-2, the V gene TRBV6-2 or TRBV6-3; D ambiguous. Germline CDR1 and CDR2: MNHEY and SVGEGT. The CDR3 runs 13 residues. The ends were cut back, 7 bases at V and 6 bases at J, with 12 bases in the middle. This CDR3 is CASNPLEAGELFF. CDR3 in DNA: TGTGCCAGCAATCCCTTAGAGGCCGGGGAGCTGTTTTTT.

This clonotype appeared a few times. The chain combines TRBV4-1 with TRBJ1-3, with D unclear. The CDR3 covers 16 residues. Germline CDR1 MGHRA, CDR2 YSYEKL. V lost 1 base and J lost 1, with 11 bases in between. For the CDR3, the DNA is TGCGCCAGCAGCCAAGCCGTGGGTGAGTCTGGAAACACCATATATTTT. It encodes CASSQAVGESGNTIYF.

This clonotype was picked up a small number of times. The V call is TRBV29-1, the J call TRBJ2-5; D may match TRBD1 or TRBD2 (6 bases each). Germline CDR1 reads SQVTM; CDR2 reads ANQGSEA. V lost 3 bases, J lost 4 bases, and 15 bases lay in between. This CDR3 comprises 14 residues. The CDR3 DNA reads as TGCAGCGTTGAGACAGGAGGGTTGCCAGAGACCCAGTACTTC. This translates into CSVETGGLPETQYF.

V usage is TRBV15 and J usage is TRBJ1-1, with TRBD1 as a possible D gene (6 bases). The V end lost 0 bases, the J end lost 6 bases, and 8 bases lay between the germline ends. Germline V gives CDR1 LNHNV, CDR2 YYDKDF (reference sequence). The CDR3 is 13 amino acids. The CDR3 coding sequence is TGTGCCACCAGCAGAGATCGGACAGCTGAAGCTTTCTTT. It codes for CATSRDRTAEAFF.

This clonotype was seen many times. The junction does not match germline at one end; this may be a read error. The V and J genes are TRBV7-9 and TRBJ1-5; tentatively, D is TRBD1 (6 bases). Germline-derived CDR1 and CDR2 are SEHNR and FQNEAQ (reference sequence). CDR3 size: 13 residues. CDR3 coding DNA: TGCGCCAGCAGCTCAGGGGGCAATCAGCCCCAGCATTTT. Translating it yields CASSSGGNQPQHF.